The TCR beta chain described here comes from a study of control samples from healthy donors and cancer patients. Here immunoSEQ multiplex PCR was the method, and the copy in TCRdb shows in-frame clones only, minus some. The sample has tens of thousands of clones, nearly 90% seen once; the top ten hold roughly 5.6%. Trimming removed 4 bases from V and 5 bases from J; junction bases left unmatched: 4. The CDR3 runs to 13 residues. In germline, CDR1 is SGHTA, CDR2 FQGTGA. What was sequenced was PBMCs. This TCR came from a man in his fifties or sixties with colorectal cancer. This sequence joins TRBV7-3 and TRBJ2-5; 7 positions match TRBD2. CDR3 region: CASSSRAGETQYF. CDR3 DNA sequence: TGTGCCAGCAGCTCCCGAGCGGGGGAGACCCAGTACTTC. Complete variable domain (other parts from reference TRBV7-3 and TRBJ2-5): GAGVSQTPSNKVTEKGKYVELRCDPISGHTALYWYRQSLGQGPEFLIYFQGTGAADDSGLPNDRFFAVRPEGSVSTLKIQRTERGDSAVYLCASSSRAGETQYFGPGTRLLVL.